This TCR beta chain is drawn from a study of Ad26.COV2.S vaccination and SARS-CoV-2 variants. The wider study: Trial arm assignment for the donor was COV1001 Ad26.COV2.S. Participants got Ad26.COV2.S intramuscularly, once or twice 56 days apart.

V was shortened by 4 bases and J by 6 bases, with 18 bases between the two germline ends. CDR1 and CDR2 (germline): MDHEN, SYDVKM. The CDR3 contains 15 residues. Described treatment: around 19 received Ad26.COV2.S at low or high dose, single or two shots; roughly five received placebo; per-sample allocation not given. The samples date from day 63 after the first vaccine or placebo injection. The method was immunoSEQ multiplex PCR; TCRdb's version includes in-frame clones alone and lacks a portion of them. This repertoire shows about 350,000 clones, around 89% found once; its top ten account for about 5%. Comments on this clone: Its antigen remains unidentified.

General observations from the study: Following vaccination, spike-specific CD8+ and CD4+ T cell responses reportedly exhibited substantial breadth.

The sample was peripheral blood, taken in a trial of Ad26.COV2.S vaccine versus placebo. This receptor was taken from a person aged 18-65 years who received the Ad26.COV2.S COVID-19 vaccine or a placebo. The chain uses TRBV28 and TRBJ1-2; D is possibly TRBD1 (5 bases). Here the CDR3 reads CASSSGGKLLDGYTF. The DNA of the CDR3 is TGTGCCAGCAGTTCGGGGGGAAAGCTTCTCGATGGCTACACCTTC.